A selection of T cell receptor beta chains follows, all from one sample in a study of cytomegalovirus exposure and HLA in healthy donors. Generated by immunoSEQ multiplex PCR, the TCRdb table keeps only in-frame clones and is missing some. This table holds 90,000 to 110,000 clones, about 12% found once. Sequencing input: PBMCs. The receptors here all came from a man between 35 and 55 years old in good health and CMV-seropositive. Both conserved end residues are part of each CDR3. The D gene is left open where the match is weak. The size entry is marked missing in some rows and otherwise reads once, few, many or a size class.

j_gene: TRBJ2-1; d_gene: .; abundance: few; v_gene: TRBV5-4; CDR3nt: TGTGCCAGCAGCCCGGACCCCGGGGATGGGACCTACAATGAGCAGTTCTTC; CDR3aa: CASSPDPGDGTYNEQFF
j_gene: TRBJ2-1; d_gene: .; abundance: .; v_gene: TRBV4-2; CDR3nt: TGTGCCAGCAGCCAAAACCCCACGGGAGTATGGAATGAGCAGTTCTTC; CDR3aa: CASSQNPTGVWNEQFF
j_gene: TRBJ1-1; d_gene: .; abundance: .; v_gene: TRBV6-5; CDR3nt: TGTGCCAGCAGCCTACAGGTTTACACTGAAGCTTTCTTT; CDR3aa: CASSLQVYTEAFF
j_gene: TRBJ1-3; d_gene: TRBD1; abundance: .; v_gene: TRBV5-1; CDR3nt: TGCGCCAGCAGCCCTATTGGACAGGGGGCTGGAGGAAACACCATATATTTT; CDR3aa: CASSPIGQGAGGNTIYF
j_gene: TRBJ2-1; d_gene: .; abundance: few; v_gene: TRBV6-5; CDR3nt: TGTGCCAGCAGTTACTCGAGGGCCCGAAATGAGCAGTTCTTC; CDR3aa: CASSYSRARNEQFF
j_gene: TRBJ1-4; d_gene: .; abundance: .; v_gene: TRBV7-9; CDR3nt: TGTGCCAGCAGCTTACTCTCCGGGACACCGAATGAAAAACTGTTTTTT; CDR3aa: CASSLLSGTPNEKLFF
j_gene: TRBJ1-1; d_gene: .; abundance: few; v_gene: TRBV7-2; CDR3nt: TGTGCCAGCAGCTTAGATGGCCAGAACACTGAAGCTTTCTTT; CDR3aa: CASSLDGQNTEAFF
j_gene: TRBJ2-7; d_gene: TRBD1; abundance: .; v_gene: TRBV6-5; CDR3nt: TGTGCCAGCAGATTAACCGGGACAGGGAACTACGAGCAGTACTTC; CDR3aa: CASRLTGTGNYEQYF
j_gene: TRBJ1-5; d_gene: .; abundance: few; v_gene: TRBV6-6; CDR3nt: TGTGCCAGCAGTTACTTTCAGGAGGCTGGACAGCCCCAGCATTTT; CDR3aa: CASSYFQEAGQPQHF
j_gene: TRBJ2-3; d_gene: TRBD2; abundance: .; v_gene: TRBV5-1; CDR3nt: TGCGCCAGCAGACTAGCGGTGGGCACAGATACGCAGTATTTT; CDR3aa: CASRLAVGTDTQYF
j_gene: TRBJ1-5; d_gene: .; abundance: few; v_gene: TRBV5-1; CDR3nt: TGCGCCAGCAGCCCCGCAGGGGAAGGCAATCAGCCCCAGCATTTT; CDR3aa: CASSPAGEGNQPQHF
j_gene: TRBJ2-1; d_gene: TRBD2; abundance: .; v_gene: TRBV18; CDR3nt: TGTGCCAGCTCACCCTGGACTAGCGGGCCGGGGGATGAGCAGTTCTTC; CDR3aa: CASSPWTSGPGDEQFF
j_gene: TRBJ2-1; d_gene: .; abundance: .; v_gene: TRBV5-4; CDR3nt: TGTGCCAGCAGCCCCCCGGGACTTTCCTACAATGAGCAGTTCTTC; CDR3aa: CASSPPGLSYNEQFF
j_gene: TRBJ1-5; d_gene: .; abundance: few; v_gene: TRBV27; CDR3nt: TGTGCCAGCAGTTTGATGGGAGCCGATCAGCCCCAGCATTTT; CDR3aa: CASSLMGADQPQHF
j_gene: TRBJ2-7; d_gene: TRBD1; abundance: .; v_gene: TRBV28; CDR3nt: TGTGCCAGCAGTTTCCACGGGACAGGAAGCTACGAGCAGTACTTC; CDR3aa: CASSFHGTGSYEQYF
j_gene: TRBJ2-5; d_gene: .; abundance: .; v_gene: TRBV5-1; CDR3nt: TGCGCCAGCAGCCCCGGGGTAGAGCTGGGTAAAGAGACCCAGTACTTC; CDR3aa: CASSPGVELGKETQYF
j_gene: TRBJ1-1; d_gene: .; abundance: few; v_gene: TRBV6-1; CDR3nt: TGTGCCAGCAGTGTTTACATAAACACTGAAGCTTTCTTT; CDR3aa: CASSVYINTEAFF
j_gene: TRBJ1-4; d_gene: TRBD1; abundance: .; v_gene: TRBV29-1; CDR3nt: TGCAGCTTCACATCCGGGACAGAGAATGAAAAACTGTTTTTT; CDR3aa: CSFTSGTENEKLFF
j_gene: TRBJ1-2; d_gene: .; abundance: few; v_gene: TRBV28; CDR3nt: TGTGCCAGCAGTCCCAGACAGAATCCTAACTATGGCTACACCTTC; CDR3aa: CASSPRQNPNYGYTF
j_gene: TRBJ2-7; d_gene: .; abundance: .; v_gene: TRBV10-3; CDR3nt: TGTGCCATCGGGAGGGGGGGCAGCTCCTACGAGCAGTACTTC; CDR3aa: CAIGRGGSSYEQYF
j_gene: TRBJ2-3; d_gene: TRBD2; abundance: .; v_gene: TRBV19; CDR3nt: TGTGCCAGTAGTATCCGGACTAGCGGAAGCACAGATACGCAGTATTTT; CDR3aa: CASSIRTSGSTDTQYF
j_gene: TRBJ1-1; d_gene: TRBD1; abundance: few; v_gene: TRBV7-9; CDR3nt: TGTGCCAGCAGCTCGACGACAGGGCACACTGAAGCTTTCTTT; CDR3aa: CASSSTTGHTEAFF
j_gene: TRBJ1-5; d_gene: TRBD1; abundance: few; v_gene: TRBV7-9; CDR3nt: TGTGCCAGCAGCGGGACAGGCAATCAGCCCCAGCATTTT; CDR3aa: CASSGTGNQPQHF
j_gene: TRBJ2-7; d_gene: .; abundance: once; v_gene: TRBV14; CDR3nt: TGTGCCAGCAGCCAAGATCAGGCGAGCTCCTACGAGCAGTACTTC; CDR3aa: CASSQDQASSYEQYF
j_gene: TRBJ2-4; d_gene: .; abundance: .; v_gene: TRBV4-1; CDR3nt: TGCGCCAGCAGCCAAGAAGGGGAACTCCTAGCCAAAAACATTCAGTACTTC; CDR3aa: CASSQEGELLAKNIQYF
j_gene: TRBJ1-5; d_gene: .; abundance: few; v_gene: TRBV2; CDR3nt: TGTGCCAGCAGACAGGGCCTCAATCAGCCCCAGCATTTT; CDR3aa: CASRQGLNQPQHF
j_gene: TRBJ2-2; d_gene: .; abundance: .; v_gene: TRBV7-9; CDR3nt: TGTGCCAGCAGCCACGACTCAGCGTTCTCCGCCGGGGAGCTGTTTTTT; CDR3aa: CASSHDSAFSAGELFF
j_gene: TRBJ2-1; d_gene: TRBD2; abundance: few; v_gene: TRBV7-2; CDR3nt: TGTGCCAGCAGCCTTCGACCGGGACTAGCGGGAATTGATGAGCAGTTCTTC; CDR3aa: CASSLRPGLAGIDEQFF
j_gene: TRBJ1-5; d_gene: .; abundance: .; v_gene: TRBV10-3; CDR3nt: TGTGCCATCAGTGAGCCAGGGGCCGTGGCTCAGCCCCAGCATTTT; CDR3aa: CAISEPGAVAQPQHF
j_gene: TRBJ2-5; d_gene: TRBD2; abundance: few; v_gene: TRBV27; CDR3nt: TGTGCCAGCAGTTCAGGACTAGTCAGAGAGACCCAGTACTTC; CDR3aa: CASSSGLVRETQYF
j_gene: TRBJ2-3; d_gene: TRBD2; abundance: few; v_gene: TRBV18; CDR3nt: TGTGCCAGCTCACCACGGGTCGAAGCGGGAGGTGGCACAGATACGCAGTATTTT; CDR3aa: CASSPRVEAGGGTDTQYF
j_gene: TRBJ2-6; d_gene: .; abundance: .; v_gene: TRBV27; CDR3nt: TGTGCCAGCAGTCCCCGGTGGAGGTCAGGGGCCAACGTCCTGACTTTC; CDR3aa: CASSPRWRSGANVLTF
j_gene: TRBJ2-7; d_gene: TRBD1; abundance: few; v_gene: TRBV7-2; CDR3nt: TGTGCCAGCAGCCTCCTGACAGGGAACTACGAGCAGTACTTC; CDR3aa: CASSLLTGNYEQYF
j_gene: TRBJ2-1; d_gene: TRBD2; abundance: .; v_gene: TRBV27; CDR3nt: TGTGCCAGCCAGCGGGGCAATGAGCAGTTCTTC; CDR3aa: CASQRGNEQFF
j_gene: TRBJ1-1; d_gene: TRBD1; abundance: .; v_gene: TRBV27; CDR3nt: TGTGCCAGCAGTTTCCTTGGGACAGGGTTTGGGGATGAAGCTTTCTTT; CDR3aa: CASSFLGTGFGDEAFF
j_gene: TRBJ2-2; d_gene: .; abundance: .; v_gene: TRBV30; CDR3nt: TGTGCCTGGAGGAGGGACTCGAACACCGGGGAGCTGTTTTTT; CDR3aa: CAWRRDSNTGELFF
j_gene: TRBJ1-5; d_gene: TRBD1; abundance: few; v_gene: TRBV27; CDR3nt: TGTGCCAGCAGTTTGGGACAGGGCAATCAGCCCCAGCATTTT; CDR3aa: CASSLGQGNQPQHF
j_gene: TRBJ2-3; d_gene: .; abundance: .; v_gene: TRBV5-1; CDR3nt: TGCGCCAGCAGATCGGGGGATCGCACAGATACGCAGTATTTT; CDR3aa: CASRSGDRTDTQYF
j_gene: TRBJ1-2; d_gene: TRBD1; abundance: few; v_gene: TRBV27; CDR3nt: TGTGCCAGCAGTTTAACCTCACAGGGGCCAGCTAACTATGGCTACACCTTC; CDR3aa: CASSLTSQGPANYGYTF
j_gene: TRBJ1-1; d_gene: .; abundance: .; v_gene: TRBV11-3; CDR3nt: TGTGCCAGCAGCTTAGGGCCAGGGGCGAACACTGAAGCTTTCTTT; CDR3aa: CASSLGPGANTEAFF
j_gene: TRBJ2-3; d_gene: .; abundance: few; v_gene: TRBV6-5; CDR3nt: TGTGCCAGCAGTTACTCCGTGATGGCACCCACAGATACGCAGTATTTT; CDR3aa: CASSYSVMAPTDTQYF
j_gene: TRBJ2-1; d_gene: TRBD2; abundance: few; v_gene: TRBV7-3; CDR3nt: TGTGCCAGCAGCCCCTGGGGGGGCGGGGGGGACGAGCAGTTCTTC; CDR3aa: CASSPWGGGGDEQFF
j_gene: TRBJ1-2; d_gene: .; abundance: .; v_gene: TRBV25-1; CDR3nt: TGTGCCAGCAGTGGGCCAGTGGGCAGGGTGGTAAACGGCTACACCTTC; CDR3aa: CASSGPVGRVVNGYTF
j_gene: TRBJ1-5; d_gene: .; abundance: few; v_gene: TRBV7-2; CDR3nt: TGTGCCAGCAGCTTAGGCCCCAGTTGGCATTTT; CDR3aa: CASSLGPSWHF
j_gene: TRBJ2-7; d_gene: .; abundance: .; v_gene: TRBV6-5; CDR3nt: TGTGCCAGCAGTTACTCGATGGGGGGAGCCCCGGTCAGGCAGTACTTC; CDR3aa: CASSYSMGGAPVRQYF
j_gene: TRBJ2-3; d_gene: TRBD2; abundance: .; v_gene: TRBV9; CDR3nt: TGTGCCAGCAGCGTACCGTTAGCGGGAGGTGCGGATACGCAGTATTTT; CDR3aa: CASSVPLAGGADTQYF
j_gene: TRBJ1-4; d_gene: .; abundance: .; v_gene: TRBV18; CDR3nt: TGTGCCAGCTCACCACTCCCCGCGGGGGAAAAACTGTTTTTT; CDR3aa: CASSPLPAGEKLFF
j_gene: TRBJ2-5; d_gene: .; abundance: few; v_gene: TRBV20-1; CDR3nt: TGCAGTGCCCAAATCGAGACCCAGTACTTC; CDR3aa: CSAQIETQYF
j_gene: TRBJ2-7; d_gene: .; abundance: .; v_gene: TRBV6-1; CDR3nt: TGTGCCAGCAGTGAATTGGACAGCACCCACGAGCAGTACTTC; CDR3aa: CASSELDSTHEQYF
j_gene: TRBJ1-2; d_gene: .; abundance: few; v_gene: TRBV9; CDR3nt: TGTGCCAGCAGCCCCGGACAGTTCGACTATGGCTACACCTTC; CDR3aa: CASSPGQFDYGYTF
j_gene: TRBJ1-5; d_gene: .; abundance: once; v_gene: TRBV6-1; CDR3nt: TGTGCCAGCAGTGAAGGGTGGGGGGGCCCTAATCAGCCCCAGCATTTT; CDR3aa: CASSEGWGGPNQPQHF
j_gene: TRBJ1-3; d_gene: .; abundance: .; v_gene: TRBV28; CDR3nt: TGTGCCAGCAGTTCCGTCAGGGCCTCTGGAAACACCATATATTTT; CDR3aa: CASSSVRASGNTIYF
j_gene: TRBJ1-4; d_gene: TRBD1; abundance: few; v_gene: TRBV6-4; CDR3nt: TGTGCCAGCAGTGAGACCGGGACAGGGCCCGAAAAACTGTTTTTT; CDR3aa: CASSETGTGPEKLFF
j_gene: TRBJ1-2; d_gene: .; abundance: few; v_gene: TRBV4-3; CDR3nt: TGCGCCAGCAGCCAAGAGTGGAGGGCAGACTATGGCTACACCTTC; CDR3aa: CASSQEWRADYGYTF
j_gene: TRBJ2-7; d_gene: .; abundance: .; v_gene: TRBV5-1; CDR3nt: TGCGCCAGCAGCCTGGCTCCAGGGGAAACCTACGAGCAGTACTTC; CDR3aa: CASSLAPGETYEQYF